This T cell receptor beta chain was sequenced for a study of T-cell memory formation after mild COVID-19 (dated by TCRdb to the early 2020s). Regarding the complete study: TCR sequence clusters from the two donors were largely donor specific. Longitudinal TCRalpha and TCRbeta repertoire sequencing tracked T-cell clones expanding and contracting after mild COVID-19 in two donors. Two young, previously healthy adult volunteers, one female and one male, were included in the cohort. The investigation overall reported the following: The study included only a couple of mild cases, and larger cohorts that include severe cases with pre-infection samples were judged to be necessary. The second-wave clones that peaked on day 37 were not confirmed to be SARS-CoV-2 specific. Clones contracting from day 15 to 85 had balanced CD4/CD8 phenotypes, while a second wave expanding from day 15 to 37 was biased towards CD4+. Contracting CD4+ clones turned up mainly in the CM and EM memory subsets, whereas EMRA was where CD8+ clones were enriched. The detection of some responding clones in pre-infection memory suggests that pre-existing cross-reactive memory T cells joined the SARS-CoV-2 response.

Trimming at the junction amounts to 1 base on V and 5 bases on J, and the germline ends lie 15 bases apart. There are 15 amino acids in the CDR3, from cysteine to phenylalanine inclusive. CDR3 DNA only is kept here, 45 bases in frame from base 1. CDR1 and CDR2, per the germline V gene, are LGHNA and YNFKEQ. This clonotype was recorded many times. Which antigen it targets is not known. Base quality data are lacking; no much larger clone is found one base away. Ficoll-Paque density gradient centrifugation was the method used to isolate PBMCs. Reads for this sample came from an Illumina NovaSeq 6000. cDNA libraries for TCRalpha and TCRbeta were prepared by 5'RACE using constant-segment primers, with sample barcodes and unique molecular identifiers added. Trizol reagent was used to extract RNA from every sample. The libraries were amplified in two PCR steps, and the second step added a second sample barcode and Illumina TruSeq adapters. Sequencing of libraries was performed on an Illumina NovaSeq with 2 x 150 bp paired-end reads. The authors processed their data as follows. With migec v1.2.7, reads were demultiplexed and then collapsed into UMI-guided consensus sequences. Using mixcr v2.1.11, the UMI consensuses were aligned to TRA and TRB V and J templates and assembled into clonotypes. Clonotypes were classified as expanded or contracted when called significant by both edgeR and NoisET, with noise models trained on biological replicates. For edgeR calls, the thresholds were a false discovery rate-adjusted p below 0.01 and a log2 fold-change of 1. PCA with hierarchical clustering of max-normalized trajectories of the 1000 most abundant clonotypes was used as exploratory dynamics analysis. The CD4 or CD8 phenotype of responding clones was assigned using the separately sequenced CD4+ and CD8+ repertoires. TCRdb ran its own pipeline on the public reads, namely fastp trimming at Q25 and MiXCR clone calling, and kept in-frame beta chains. Duplicate CDR3 protein sequences are folded into a single record with the most common DNA and genes. The V and J calls here are based on TCRdb, not the publication. The sample data list about 340,000 distinct CDR3 sequences, and roughly 15% of these were observed just once. The ten most abundant clones make up 20% to 25% of the sample.

The sequence derives from a young man who had mild COVID-19 (a few samples of this study predate the infection). The sample titles of this study are shuffled in the database, so cell type and time point are left out; the donor was told from shared clones. The sequenced sample was PBMCs or a T cell subset sorted from them (not recorded which). Here the chain combines TRBV4-2 and TRBJ2-7; no D gene is confidently identified. The sequenced DNA: TGTGCCAGCAGCCAAGCTGCTTCGAGGTCTCACGAGCAGTACTTC. This yields the protein CASSQAASRSHEQYF.